The 23 T cell receptor beta chains below all came from one sample that was sequenced in a study of prognosis after radiotherapy for stage I lung cancer. Amplification of the TCR beta CDR3 (from genomic DNA) was done by two-round multiplex PCR. Round one of PCR was performed, and it used primers specific to each TRBV and TRBJ gene. TCRdb fed the multiplex PCR reads into MiXCR, producing one record per CDR3 protein. The repertoire holds roughly 30,000 distinct CDR3 sequences, with about half as singletons. Here the sequenced sample was PBMCs, taken before or after stereotactic body radiation therapy (not recorded which). The source of these receptors is a donor at least 50 years old with non-small cell lung cancer.

The sample holds many counts of this clonotype. J is TRBJ2-3 and V is TRBV6-1, with no clear D. CDR3 size: 15 residues. The V and J ends lost 6 bases and 3 bases respectively, with 16 bases between them. CDR1 and CDR2 from the germline V gene are MNHNS and SASEGT. DNA of the CDR3: TGTGCCAGCAGAACCCAGATTTCTCGTACAGATACGCAGTATTTT. Its protein product is CASRTQISRTDTQYF.

A word on this clonotype: At one end the junction does not follow the germline gene, possibly because of a read error. The CDR3 loop reads CASSPGQGGKETQYF. In nucleotides, the CDR3 is TGCGCCAGCAGCCCCGGACAGGGAGGGAAAGAGACACAGTACTTC. The V and J genes are TRBV5-1 and TRBJ2-5; tentatively, D is TRBD1 (8 bases). Germline CDR1 reads SGHRS; CDR2 reads YFSETQ. The CDR3 runs to 15 residues.

This clonotype was counted many times. This sequence joins TRBV19 and TRBJ1-5; D ambiguous. This CDR3 is 13 amino acids long. V was cut by 5 bases and J by 3 bases, with 8 bases left in between. Germline V gene data show CDR1 as LNHDA and CDR2 as SQIVND (reference sequence). The CDR3 protein is CASSPGVNQPQHF. CDR3 coding DNA: TGTGCCAGTAGTCCGGGCGTCAATCAGCCCCAGCATTTT.

This clonotype was recorded at least ten times. V usage is TRBV7-8 and J usage is TRBJ1-4; D not resolved. The CDR3 spans 16 residues. Per germline, CDR1 SGHVS and CDR2 FQNEAQ. The V end was cut by 0 bases, the J end by 5 bases, with 13 bases between. This CDR3 reads CASSLARWFANEKLFF. The CDR3 DNA sequence: TGTGCCAGCAGCTTAGCGCGGTGGTTCGCAAATGAAAAACTGTTTTTT.

In this sample, this clonotype is medium-sized. The chain couples TRBV20-1 to TRBJ1-2; 11 nucleotides align to TRBD1. Germline V gives CDR1 DFQATT, CDR2 SNEGSKA (reference sequence). There are 17 residues in the CDR3. The junction had 18 bases not matched to a gene; V was cut back by 5 bases and J by 7 bases. The CDR3 coding sequence is TGCAGTGCTCTCAAAATTTCCGGACAGGGGGCTAAGTCTGGCTACACCTTC. It yields the protein CSALKISGQGAKSGYTF.

This clonotype was recorded only once. Its ends do not fully match the called genes, so a read error is possible. V usage is TRBV19 and J usage is TRBJ2-2, with TRBD1 matching 7 bases. Germline V gives CDR1 LNHDA, CDR2 SQIVND (reference sequence). The CDR3 is 15 residues long. In nucleotides, the CDR3 is TGTGCCACCCAGGGTAGGGGCGCGAACACAGGGGAGCTGCTTTTT. Translated, it gives CATQGRGANTGELLF. The entire variable domain, with the rest obtained from reference TRBV19 and TRBJ2-2, is as follows: DGGITQSPKYLFRKEGQNVTLSCEQNLNHDAMYWYRQDPGQGLRLIYYSQIVNDFQKGDIAEGYSVSREKKESFPLTVTSAQKNPTAFYLCATQGRGANTGELLFGEGSRLTVL.

The V call is TRBV7-9, the J call TRBJ2-7; D is unclear. The CDR3 runs to 16 residues. V lost 3 bases to trimming and J lost 2 bases, with 17 bases between them. The germline V gene has CDR1 SEHNR and CDR2 FQNEAQ (reference sequence). The CDR3 region has the DNA TGTGCCAGCAGCTTCCTTGGCGGAAGGAACACCTACGAGCAGTACTTC. The encoded protein is CASSFLGGRNTYEQYF.

In DNA form, the CDR3 reads TGTGCCAGCAGTCCCCGAACAGGTCCAGTAGAAGATACGCAGTATTTT. Translation: CASSPRTGPVEDTQYF. The V call is TRBV25-1, the J call TRBJ2-3; tentatively, D is TRBD1 (5 bases). Germline loops: CDR1 MGHDK, CDR2 SYGVNS. This CDR3 region has 16 residues. V dropped 5 bases and J dropped 5 bases, with 20 bases sitting between them.

This clonotype appeared many times. The chain is built from TRBV30 and TRBJ2-3, with 10 positions matching TRBD2. The V segment lost 0 bases and the J segment 1 base; nucleotides outside the gene matches: 7. From germline, CDR1 is GTSNPN and CDR2 SVGIG (reference sequence). The CDR3 extends over 17 amino acids. CDR3 amino acids: CAWSVRTSGYRTDTQYF. The CDR3 DNA reads as TGTGCCTGGAGTGTAAGGACTAGCGGATACCGCACAGATACGCAGTATTTT. The full variable domain, completed using reference TRBV30 and TRBJ2-3, is SQTIHQWPATLVQPVGSPLSLECTVEGTSNPNLYWYRQAAGRGLQLLFYSVGIGQISSEVPQNLSASRPQDRQFILSSKKLLLSDSGFYLCAWSVRTSGYRTDTQYFGPGTRLTVL.

This chain connects TRBV28 to TRBJ2-3; D is undetermined. Germline V gives CDR1 MDHEN, CDR2 SYDVKM. This CDR3 has 13 amino acids. V was shortened by 3 bases and J by 6 bases, with 10 bases between the two germline ends. CDR3 sequence: CASSLTHADTQYF. DNA for the CDR3: TGTGCCAGCAGTTTGACCCATGCGGATACGCAGTATTTT.

This clonotype occurred many times. The chain combines TRBV5-1 with TRBJ1-1; a possible D gene is TRBD1 (6 bases). Trimming left V 7 bases short and J 0 bases short, with 16 bases between. This CDR3 is 15 amino acids long. CDR1 and CDR2 from the germline V gene are SGHRS and YFSETQ. This CDR3 reads CASQPLAGVNTEAFF. The CDR3 DNA reads as TGCGCCAGCCAACCCCTCGCAGGGGTGAACACTGAAGCTTTCTTT.

Details on this clonotype: A single base separates this from a much larger clone, so it may be a read error. V gene TRBV29-1 combines with J gene TRBJ2-2; D not resolved. This CDR3 has 14 amino acids. With 6 bases removed from V and 6 bases from J, the gap between germline ends came to 17 bases. Germline V lookup: CDR1 SQVTM, CDR2 ANQGSEA. CDR3 residues: CSVYSQAAPGELFF. In nucleotides, the CDR3 is TGCAGCGTGTATAGTCAAGCCGCTCCCGGGGAGCTGTTTTTT.

This clonotype was counted ten times or more. The chain is built from TRBV4-1 and TRBJ2-4; D is tentatively TRBD1 or TRBD2 (5 bases each). The V and J ends lost 4 bases and 3 bases respectively, with 22 bases between them. Per germline, CDR1 MGHRA and CDR2 YSYEKL. This CDR3 contains 18 residues. The CDR3 DNA follows: TGCGCCAGCAGCCCAGCCGGGGCGGTGAGGACGGGCAAAAACATTCAGTACTTC. Translating it yields CASSPAGAVRTGKNIQYF.

A word on this clonotype: A much larger clone sits a single nucleotide away, making a read error possible. The chain combines TRBV5-1 with TRBJ2-7; possible D gene TRBD2, 6 bases. The CDR3 is made up of 13 amino acids. In germline, CDR1 is SGHRS, CDR2 YFSETQ. V was clipped by 1 base and J by 7 bases, with 12 bases between them. The CDR3 DNA follows: TGCGCCAGCAGCTTGTCGGGGGTAGGGGAGCAGTACTTC. It specifies CASSLSGVGEQYF.

Concerning this clonotype itself: This likely reflects a read error, since a far larger clone is one base away. The chain has TRBV6-6 and TRBJ1-1, with D perhaps TRBD1 (6 bases). CDR1 MNHNY and CDR2 SVGAGI come from the germline V gene (reference sequence). The CDR3 sequence is 15 residues long. CDR3 sequence: CASSYSTGRYTESFF. The CDR3 DNA reads TGTGCCAGCAGTTACTCGACAGGCAGATACACTGAATCTTTCTTT.

On this clonotype itself: Its ends do not fully match the called genes, so a read error is possible. The chain links TRBV11-3 to TRBJ2-7; 15 positions agree with TRBD2. The CDR3 has 17 residues. Germline V lookup: CDR1 SGHNT, CDR2 YENEEA. The CDR3 DNA follows: TGTGCCAGCAGCTTAGGGACTAGCGGGAGGGCCTCCCACGAGCAGTACTTC. Amino acids: CASSLGTSGRASHEQYF. Looking up the rest from reference TRBV11-3 and TRBJ2-7 gives the full variable domain: EAGVVQSPRYKIIEKKQPVAFWCNPISGHNTLYWYLQNLGQGPELLIRYENEEAVDDSQLPKDRFSAERLKGVDSTLKIQPAELGDSAVYLCASSLGTSGRASHEQYFGPGTRLTVT.

The chain employs TRBV11-3 and TRBJ2-1, with D possibly TRBD1 on 5 matching bases. V shed 4 bases and J shed 1 base, with 14 bases lying between them. Germline V gene sequence: CDR1 SGHNT, CDR2 YENEEA. This CDR3 contains 16 residues. The CDR3 sequence is CASSSSLGESYNEQFF. The CDR3 region has the DNA TGTGCCAGCAGCTCGTCGCTAGGGGAATCCTACAATGAGCAGTTCTTC. The full variable domain, its missing parts supplied by reference TRBV11-3 and TRBJ2-1, is EAGVVQSPRYKIIEKKQPVAFWCNPISGHNTLYWYLQNLGQGPELLIRYENEEAVDDSQLPKDRFSAERLKGVDSTLKIQPAELGDSAVYLCASSSSLGESYNEQFFGPGTRLTVL.

This clonotype was detected a few times. A much larger clone lies one base from this, so it may be a read error. The V gene is TRBV28, the J gene TRBJ1-5; tentative D call: TRBD1 (6 bases). V lost 4 bases, J lost 4 bases, and 14 bases lay in between. The CDR3 is made up of 15 amino acids. Germline loops: CDR1 MDHEN, CDR2 SYDVKM. Here the CDR3 reads CASSSVNRENQPQHF. Here the CDR3 DNA reads TGTGCCAGCAGTTCGGTGAACAGGGAAAATCAGCCCCAGCATTTT.

This rearrangement joins TRBV11-2 to TRBJ2-1, with a possible D match to TRBD2 (7 bases). The V end lost 6 bases, the J end lost 3 bases, and 15 bases lay between the germline ends. CDR1 SGHAT and CDR2 FQNNGV come from the germline V gene. CDR3 length equals 15 residues. In nucleotides, the CDR3 is TGTGCCAGCAGACCCATGCGGGGGCGCTACAATGAGCAGTTCTTC. This translates into CASRPMRGRYNEQFF.

The gene calls are TRBV11-1 and TRBJ2-1; 8 bases fit TRBD2. The germline CDR1 and CDR2 sequences are SGHAT and FQDESV (reference sequence). The CDR3 has 14 residues. The junction had 9 bases not matched to a gene; V was cut back by 7 bases and J by 7 bases. The CDR3 DNA follows: TGTGCCAGCACCTTCGGGGGGGGGGTGAATGAGCAGTTCTTC. This sequence encodes CASTFGGGVNEQFF.

The chain carries TRBV2 and TRBJ1-5; D remains unclear. Trimming removed 2 bases at V and 6 bases at J, with 14 bases between. The CDR3 length is 15 residues. Per germline, CDR1 SNHLY and CDR2 FYNNEI. CDR3 sequence (DNA): TGTGCCAGCAGTGAATATGCGGGGATAGGTCAGCCCCAGCATTTT. It yields the protein CASSEYAGIGQPQHF. The full variable domain, with the rest looked up from reference TRBV2 and TRBJ1-5, is EPEVTQTPSHQVTQMGQEVILRCVPISNHLYFYWYRQILGQKVEFLVSFYNNEISEKSEIFDDQFSVERPDGSNFTLKIRSTKLEDSAMYFCASSEYAGIGQPQHFGDGTRLSIL.

This chain connects TRBV7-6 to TRBJ2-5; the D gene is possibly TRBD1 (6 bases). Trimming removed 2 bases at V and 0 bases at J, with 10 bases between. This CDR3 has 15 amino acids. The germline gives CDR1 SGHVS, CDR2 FNYEAQ. The CDR3 sequence: CASSLTGPYQETQYF. CDR3 coding DNA: TGTGCCAGCAGCTTAACAGGGCCGTACCAAGAGACCCAGTACTTC.

V usage is TRBV6-4 and J usage is TRBJ2-2; 8 bases are shared with TRBD2. The germline CDR1 and CDR2 sequences are MRHNA and SNTAGT. Trimming cost V 6 bases and J 0 bases; bases outside gene matches: 0. The CDR3 contains 14 residues. For the CDR3, the DNA is TGTGCCAGCAGACTAGCGGCGAACACCGGGGAGCTGTTTTTT. Translated: CASRLAANTGELFF.